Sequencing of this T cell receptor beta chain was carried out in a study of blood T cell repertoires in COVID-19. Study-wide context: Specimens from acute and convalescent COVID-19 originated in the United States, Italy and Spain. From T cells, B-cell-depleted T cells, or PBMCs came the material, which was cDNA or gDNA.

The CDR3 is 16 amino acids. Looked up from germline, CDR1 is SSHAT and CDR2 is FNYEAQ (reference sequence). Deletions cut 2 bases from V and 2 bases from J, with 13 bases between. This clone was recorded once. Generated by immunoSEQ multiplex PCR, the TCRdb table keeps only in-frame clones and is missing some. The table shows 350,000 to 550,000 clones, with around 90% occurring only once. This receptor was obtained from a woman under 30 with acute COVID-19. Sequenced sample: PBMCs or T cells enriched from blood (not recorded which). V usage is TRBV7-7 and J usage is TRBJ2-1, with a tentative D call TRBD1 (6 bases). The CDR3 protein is CASSLSKQGPYNEQFF. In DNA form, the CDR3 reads TGTGCCAGCAGCTTAAGTAAGCAGGGGCCCTACAATGAGCAGTTCTTC.